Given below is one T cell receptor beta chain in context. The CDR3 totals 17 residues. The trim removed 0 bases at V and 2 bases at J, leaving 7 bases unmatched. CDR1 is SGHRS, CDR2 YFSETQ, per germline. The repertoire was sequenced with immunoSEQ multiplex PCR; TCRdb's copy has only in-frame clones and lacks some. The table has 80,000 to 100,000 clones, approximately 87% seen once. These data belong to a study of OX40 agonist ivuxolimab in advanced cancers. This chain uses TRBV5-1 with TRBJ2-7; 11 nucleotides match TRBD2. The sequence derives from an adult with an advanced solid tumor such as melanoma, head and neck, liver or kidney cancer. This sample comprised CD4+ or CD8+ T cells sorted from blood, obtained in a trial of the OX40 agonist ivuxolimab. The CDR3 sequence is CASSLDGLAGGTYEQYF. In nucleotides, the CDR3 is TGCGCCAGCAGCTTGGATGGGCTAGCGGGAGGCACCTACGAGCAGTACTTC.